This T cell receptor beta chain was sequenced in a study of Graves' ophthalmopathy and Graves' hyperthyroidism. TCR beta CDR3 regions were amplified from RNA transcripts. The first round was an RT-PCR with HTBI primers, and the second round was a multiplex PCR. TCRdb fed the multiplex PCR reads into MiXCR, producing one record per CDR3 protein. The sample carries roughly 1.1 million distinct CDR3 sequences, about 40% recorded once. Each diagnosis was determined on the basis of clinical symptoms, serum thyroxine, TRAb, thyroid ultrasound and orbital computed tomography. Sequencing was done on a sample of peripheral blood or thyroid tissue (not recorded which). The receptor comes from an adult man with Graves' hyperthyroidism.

The CDR3 here is CASSLPIEDSQTLMNTEAFF. CDR3 DNA: TGTGCCAGCAGCTTACCCATTGAGGACAGCCAAACGCTCATGAACACTGAAGCTTTCTTT. The chain couples TRBV11-2 to TRBJ1-1, with D perhaps matching TRBD1 (6 bases). Trimming removed 2 bases from V and 0 bases from J, with 25 bases in between. Germline CDR1 is SGHAT and CDR2 is FQNNGV. The CDR3 length is 20 residues.